The T cell receptor beta chain described here comes from a study of CD8 T cells in Susac syndrome. Germline loops: CDR1 MNHEY, CDR2 SVGAGI. The CDR3 is 15 residues long. Trimming took 0 bases from V and 2 from J; bases not matched to a gene: 3. Random hexamers primed reverse transcription of about 0.5 to 1 ug RNA. TCRdb fed the immunoSEQ multiplex PCR reads into MiXCR, producing one record per CDR3 protein. The table has approximately 150,000 distinct CDR3 sequences, approximately 96% seen once. This TCR derives from a human donor with Susac syndrome. The sequencing input was CD4+ T cells from PBMCs. The chain employs TRBV6-5 and TRBJ2-7; TRBD2 matches 8 bases. This CDR3 reads CASSYSLAGTYEQYF. The CDR3 bases are TGTGCCAGCAGTTACTCGTTAGCGGGAACCTACGAGCAGTACTTC.